The clone carrying this T cell receptor beta chain was counted between two and nine times. Its antigen is not identified. This record belongs to a study of cytomegalovirus exposure and HLA in healthy donors. The study's findings and limits: Productive status was seen about 90% or about 30% of the time for most TCR beta V segments in an earlier analysis. The only immune exposure information that was available was CMV serostatus.

With 60 Vbeta and 13 Jbeta primers, the PCR was carried out. Sequencing used immunoSEQ multiplex PCR; TCRdb keeps in-frame clones, though not all of them. The repertoire has more than 95,000 clones, roughly 13% of them found once; the top ten carry about 16%. This CDR3 is built from 17 residues. V dropped 5 bases and J dropped 4; count of bases not matched to a gene: 17. Germline V gene lookup returns CDR1 SGHRS and CDR2 YFSETQ. The chain links TRBV5-1 to TRBJ2-5; 7 nucleotides match TRBD2. The sequenced sample was PBMCs. The receptor comes from a man between 35 and 55 years old in good health and CMV-seropositive. DNA for the CDR3: TGCGCCAGCAGTCCCCCGGCCTCGCGGGAGAGTTCAGAGACCCAGTACTTC. This sequence encodes CASSPPASRESSETQYF.